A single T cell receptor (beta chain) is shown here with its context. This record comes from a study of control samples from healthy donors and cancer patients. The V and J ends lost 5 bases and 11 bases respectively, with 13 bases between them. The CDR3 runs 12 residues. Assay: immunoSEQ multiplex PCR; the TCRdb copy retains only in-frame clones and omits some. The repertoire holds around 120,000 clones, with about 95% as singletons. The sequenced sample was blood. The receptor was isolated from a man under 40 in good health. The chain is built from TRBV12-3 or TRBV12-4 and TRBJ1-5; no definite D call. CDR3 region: CASSPSRWAQHF. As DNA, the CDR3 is TGTGCCAGCAGTCCTAGTCGGTGGGCCCAGCATTTT.